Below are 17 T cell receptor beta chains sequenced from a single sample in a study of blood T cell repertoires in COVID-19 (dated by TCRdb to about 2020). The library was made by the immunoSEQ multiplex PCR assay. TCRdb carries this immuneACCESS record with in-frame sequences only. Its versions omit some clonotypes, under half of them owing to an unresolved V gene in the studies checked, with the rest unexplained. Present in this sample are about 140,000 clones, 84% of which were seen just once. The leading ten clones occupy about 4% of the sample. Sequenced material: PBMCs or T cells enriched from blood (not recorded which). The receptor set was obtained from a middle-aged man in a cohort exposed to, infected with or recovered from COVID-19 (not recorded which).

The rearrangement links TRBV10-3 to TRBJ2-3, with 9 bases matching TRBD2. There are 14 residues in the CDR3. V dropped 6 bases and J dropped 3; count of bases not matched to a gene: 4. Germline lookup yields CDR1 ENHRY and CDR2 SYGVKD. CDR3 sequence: CAIRPLAGTDTQYF. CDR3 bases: TGTGCCATCAGACCCCTAGCGGGGACAGATACGCAGTATTTT.

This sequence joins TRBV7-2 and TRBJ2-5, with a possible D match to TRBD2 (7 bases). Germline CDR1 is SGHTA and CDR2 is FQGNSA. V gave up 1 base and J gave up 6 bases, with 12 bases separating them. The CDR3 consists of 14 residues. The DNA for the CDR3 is TGTGCCAGCAGCTTAGAGGGGGGGTGGAAGACCCAGTACTTC. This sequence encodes CASSLEGGWKTQYF.

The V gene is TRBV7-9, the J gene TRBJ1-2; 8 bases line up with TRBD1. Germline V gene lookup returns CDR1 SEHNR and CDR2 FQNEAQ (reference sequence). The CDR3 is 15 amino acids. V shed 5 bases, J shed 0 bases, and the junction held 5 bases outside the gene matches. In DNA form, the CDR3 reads TGTGCCAGCAGCCCAGGACAGGGAACTAACTATGGCTACACCTTC. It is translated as CASSPGQGTNYGYTF.

The CDR3 loop is CASSLEAGAAYNEQFF. The CDR3, as DNA: TGTGCCAGCAGCTTAGAGGCGGGAGCAGCCTACAATGAGCAGTTCTTC. This chain links TRBV11-3 with TRBJ2-1; 7 bases are a match to TRBD2. With V trimmed by 0 bases and J by 2 bases, 4 bases remained unmatched. Germline V lookup: CDR1 SGHNT, CDR2 YENEEA. The CDR3 extends over 16 amino acids.

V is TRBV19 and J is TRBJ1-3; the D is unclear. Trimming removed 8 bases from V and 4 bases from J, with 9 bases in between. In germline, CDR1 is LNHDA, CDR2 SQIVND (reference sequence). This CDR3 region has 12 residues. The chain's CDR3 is CASSRSGNTIYF. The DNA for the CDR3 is TGTGCCAGTTCGAGATCAGGAAACACCATATATTTT.

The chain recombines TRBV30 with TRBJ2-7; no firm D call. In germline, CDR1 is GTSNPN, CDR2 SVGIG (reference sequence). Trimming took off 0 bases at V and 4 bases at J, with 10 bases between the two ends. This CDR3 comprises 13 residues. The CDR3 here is CAWSVLSTYEQYF. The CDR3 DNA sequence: TGTGCCTGGAGTGTACTGTCTACTTACGAGCAGTACTTC.

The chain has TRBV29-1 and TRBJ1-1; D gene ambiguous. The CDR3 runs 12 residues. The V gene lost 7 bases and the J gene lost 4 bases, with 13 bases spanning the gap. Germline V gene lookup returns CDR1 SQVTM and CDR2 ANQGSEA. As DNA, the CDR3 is TGCAGCGCCCGTGTGGCGGGCACTGAAGCTTTCTTT. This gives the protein CSARVAGTEAFF.

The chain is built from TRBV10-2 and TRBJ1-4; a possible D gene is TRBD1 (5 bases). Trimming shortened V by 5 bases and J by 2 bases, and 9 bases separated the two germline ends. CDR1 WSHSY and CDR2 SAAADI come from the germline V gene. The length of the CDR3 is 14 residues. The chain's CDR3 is CASSWGSTNEKLFF. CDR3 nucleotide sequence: TGCGCCAGCAGTTGGGGCAGCACTAATGAAAAACTGTTTTTT.

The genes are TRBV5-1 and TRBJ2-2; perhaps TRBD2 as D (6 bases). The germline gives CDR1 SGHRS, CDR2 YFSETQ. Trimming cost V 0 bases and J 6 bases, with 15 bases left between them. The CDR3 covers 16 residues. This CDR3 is CASSLGLRDWPGELFF. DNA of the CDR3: TGCGCCAGCAGCTTGGGACTTAGGGACTGGCCCGGGGAGCTGTTTTTT.

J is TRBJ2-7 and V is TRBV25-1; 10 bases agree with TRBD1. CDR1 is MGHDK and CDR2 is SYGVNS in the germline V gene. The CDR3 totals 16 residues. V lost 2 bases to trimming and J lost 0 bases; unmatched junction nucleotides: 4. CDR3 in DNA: TGTGCCAGCAGTGAAACCGGGACAGGGGTCTCCTACGAGCAGTACTTC. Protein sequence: CASSETGTGVSYEQYF.

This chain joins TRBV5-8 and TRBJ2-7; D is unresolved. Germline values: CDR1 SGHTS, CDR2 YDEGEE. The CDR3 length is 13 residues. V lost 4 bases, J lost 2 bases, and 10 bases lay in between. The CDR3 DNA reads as TGTGCCAGCAGCCGCTTAGGAGCCTACGAGCAGTACTTC. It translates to CASSRLGAYEQYF.

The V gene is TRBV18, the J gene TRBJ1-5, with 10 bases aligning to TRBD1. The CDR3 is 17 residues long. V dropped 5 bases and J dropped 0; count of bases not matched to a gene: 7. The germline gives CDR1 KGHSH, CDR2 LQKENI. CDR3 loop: CASSKTGGDYSNQPQHF. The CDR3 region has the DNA TGTGCCAGCTCAAAGACAGGGGGCGATTATAGCAATCAGCCCCAGCATTTT.

CDR3 region: CASSPVRQGALSGNTIYF. The CDR3 bases are TGTGCCAGCTCACCGGTCCGACAGGGGGCCCTCTCTGGAAACACCATATATTTT. This chain links TRBV18 with TRBJ1-3; 10 nucleotides align to TRBD1. V trimming: 3 bases; J trimming: 0 bases; junction bases outside the gene matches: 8. Germline V lookup: CDR1 KGHSH, CDR2 LQKENI. This CDR3 is 18 amino acids long. Filled out from reference TRBV18 and TRBJ1-3, the complete variable domain reads NAGVMQNPRHLVRRRGQEARLRCSPMKGHSHVYWYRQLPEEGLKFMVYLQKENIIDESGMPKERFSAEFPKEGPSILRIQQVVRGDSAAYFCASSPVRQGALSGNTIYFGEGSWLTVV.

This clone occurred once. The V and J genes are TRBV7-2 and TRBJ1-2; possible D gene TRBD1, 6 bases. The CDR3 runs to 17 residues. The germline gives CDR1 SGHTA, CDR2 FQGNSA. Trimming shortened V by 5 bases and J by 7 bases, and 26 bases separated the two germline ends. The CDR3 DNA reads TGTGCCAGCAGCCCTGGGCCACTTGGGGGCCTCTCTTCTGGCTACACCTTC. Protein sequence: CASSPGPLGGLSSGYTF.

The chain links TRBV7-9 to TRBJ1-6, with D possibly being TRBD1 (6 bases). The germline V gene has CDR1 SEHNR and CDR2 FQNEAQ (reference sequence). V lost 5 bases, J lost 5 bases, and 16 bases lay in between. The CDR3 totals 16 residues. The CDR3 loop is CASSLLGGANNSPLHF. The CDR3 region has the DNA TGTGCCAGCAGCCTCCTCGGGGGGGCTAATAATTCACCCCTCCACTTT.

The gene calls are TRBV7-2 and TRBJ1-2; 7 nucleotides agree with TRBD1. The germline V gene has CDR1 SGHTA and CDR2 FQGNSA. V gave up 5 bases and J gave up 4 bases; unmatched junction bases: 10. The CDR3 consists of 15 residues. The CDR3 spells CASSNAQGILYGYTF. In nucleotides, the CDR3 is TGTGCCAGCAGCAACGCACAGGGGATCCTCTATGGCTACACCTTC.

In DNA, the CDR3 is TGTGCCAGCAGTTCCCGACCGACAGTCACCGACTATGGCTACACCTTC. Amino acid sequence: CASSSRPTVTDYGYTF. This chain joins TRBV27 and TRBJ1-2, with a possible D match to TRBD1 (5 bases). The V end lost 4 bases, the J end lost 3 bases, and 18 bases lay between the germline ends. In germline, CDR1 is MNHEY, CDR2 SMNVEV (reference sequence). The CDR3 totals 16 residues.